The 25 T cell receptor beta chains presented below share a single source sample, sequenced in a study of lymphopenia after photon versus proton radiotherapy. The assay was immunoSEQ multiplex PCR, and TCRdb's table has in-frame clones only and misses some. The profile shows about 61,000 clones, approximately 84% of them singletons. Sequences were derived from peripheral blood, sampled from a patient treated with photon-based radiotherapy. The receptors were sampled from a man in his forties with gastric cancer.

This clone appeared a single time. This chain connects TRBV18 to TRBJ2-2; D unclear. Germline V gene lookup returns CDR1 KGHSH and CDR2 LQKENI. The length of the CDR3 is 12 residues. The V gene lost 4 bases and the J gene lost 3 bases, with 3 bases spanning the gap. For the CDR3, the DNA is TGTGCCAGCTCACAGGACACCGGGGAGCTGTTTTTT. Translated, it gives CASSQDTGELFF.

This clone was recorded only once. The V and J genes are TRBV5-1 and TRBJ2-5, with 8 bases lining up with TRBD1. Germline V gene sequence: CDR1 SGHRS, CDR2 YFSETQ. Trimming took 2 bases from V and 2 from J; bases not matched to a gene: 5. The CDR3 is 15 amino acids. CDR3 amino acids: CASSFGQGPQETQYF. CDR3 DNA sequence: TGCGCCAGCAGCTTCGGACAGGGACCTCAAGAGACCCAGTACTTC.

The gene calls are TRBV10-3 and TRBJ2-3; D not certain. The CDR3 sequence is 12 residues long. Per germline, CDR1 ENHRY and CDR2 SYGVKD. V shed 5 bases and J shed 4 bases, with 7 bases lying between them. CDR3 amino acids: CAISPQSDTQYF. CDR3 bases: TGTGCCATCAGTCCTCAATCAGATACGCAGTATTTT.

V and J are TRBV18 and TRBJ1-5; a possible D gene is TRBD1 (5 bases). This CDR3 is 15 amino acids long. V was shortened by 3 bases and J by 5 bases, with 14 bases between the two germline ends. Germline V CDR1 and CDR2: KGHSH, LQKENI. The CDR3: CASSPGQGLDQPQHF. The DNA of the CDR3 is TGTGCCAGCTCACCCGGGCAGGGTCTAGATCAGCCCCAGCATTTT.

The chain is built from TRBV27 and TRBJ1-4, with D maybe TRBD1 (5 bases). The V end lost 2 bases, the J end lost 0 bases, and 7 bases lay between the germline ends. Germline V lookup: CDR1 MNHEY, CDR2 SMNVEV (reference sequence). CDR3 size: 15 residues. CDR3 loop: CASSLGGATNEKLFF. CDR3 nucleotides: TGTGCCAGCAGTTTAGGGGGGGCAACTAATGAAAAACTGTTTTTT.

The CDR3 nucleotides are TGTGCCGTTGGAACAGGGGGACAAGAGACCCAGTACTTC. Translated, it gives CAVGTGGQETQYF. This sequence joins TRBV10-3 and TRBJ2-5; 8 positions match TRBD1. Unmatched junction bases numbered 7, after V lost 11 bases and J lost 2 bases. The CDR3 has 13 amino acids. CDR1 ENHRY and CDR2 SYGVKD come from the germline V gene.

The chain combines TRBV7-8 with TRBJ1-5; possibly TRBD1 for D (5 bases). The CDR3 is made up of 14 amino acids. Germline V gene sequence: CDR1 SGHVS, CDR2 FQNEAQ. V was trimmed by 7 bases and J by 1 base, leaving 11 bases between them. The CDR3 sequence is CASNLGVSNQPQHF. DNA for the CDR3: TGTGCCAGCAATCTGGGGGTAAGCAATCAGCCCCAGCATTTT.

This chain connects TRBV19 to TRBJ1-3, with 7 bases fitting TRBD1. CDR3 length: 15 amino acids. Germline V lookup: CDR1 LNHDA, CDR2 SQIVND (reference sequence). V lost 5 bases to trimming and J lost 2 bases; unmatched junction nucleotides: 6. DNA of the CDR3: TGTGCCAGTAGTCCCGAAACAGGGGCTGGAAACACCATATATTTT. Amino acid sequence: CASSPETGAGNTIYF.

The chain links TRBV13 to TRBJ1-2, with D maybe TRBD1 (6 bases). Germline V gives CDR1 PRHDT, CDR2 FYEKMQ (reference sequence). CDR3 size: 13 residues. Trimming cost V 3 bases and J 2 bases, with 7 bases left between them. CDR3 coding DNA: TGTGCCAGCAGCTTTACAGGGAACTATGGCTACACCTTC. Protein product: CASSFTGNYGYTF. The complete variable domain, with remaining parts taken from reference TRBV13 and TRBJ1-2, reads AAGVIQSPRHLIKEKRETATLKCYPIPRHDTVYWYQQGPGQDPQFLISFYEKMQSDKGSIPDRFSAQQFSDYHSELNMSSLELGDSALYFCASSFTGNYGYTFGSGTRLTVV.

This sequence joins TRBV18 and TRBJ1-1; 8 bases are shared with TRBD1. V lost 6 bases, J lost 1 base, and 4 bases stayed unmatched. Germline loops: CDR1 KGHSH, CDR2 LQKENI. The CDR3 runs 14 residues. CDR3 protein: CASSRTGTNTEAFF. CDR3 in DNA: TGTGCCAGCTCGCGGACAGGGACGAACACTGAAGCTTTCTTT.

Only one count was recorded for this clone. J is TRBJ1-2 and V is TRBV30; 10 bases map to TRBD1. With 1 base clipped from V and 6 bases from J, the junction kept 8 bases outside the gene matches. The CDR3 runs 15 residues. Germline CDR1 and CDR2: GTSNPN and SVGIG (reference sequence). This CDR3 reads CAWSETRQGANGYTF. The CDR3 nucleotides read TGTGCCTGGAGTGAAACTCGACAGGGGGCGAATGGCTACACCTTC.

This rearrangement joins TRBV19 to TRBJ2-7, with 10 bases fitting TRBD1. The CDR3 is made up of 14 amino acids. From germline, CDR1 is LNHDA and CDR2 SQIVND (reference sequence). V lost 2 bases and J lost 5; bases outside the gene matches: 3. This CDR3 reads CASSIMTGGDEQYF. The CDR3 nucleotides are TGTGCCAGTAGTATAATGACAGGGGGCGACGAGCAGTACTTC.

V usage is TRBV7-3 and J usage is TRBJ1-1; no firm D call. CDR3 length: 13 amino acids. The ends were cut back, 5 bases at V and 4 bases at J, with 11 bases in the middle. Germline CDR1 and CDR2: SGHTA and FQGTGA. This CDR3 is CASSRTTRTEAFF. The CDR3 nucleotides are TGTGCCAGCAGCCGAACAACACGCACTGAAGCTTTCTTT. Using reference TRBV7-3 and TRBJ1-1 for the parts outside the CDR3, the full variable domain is GAGVSQTPSNKVTEKGKYVELRCDPISGHTALYWYRQSLGQGPEFLIYFQGTGAADDSGLPNDRFFAVRPEGSVSTLKIQRTERGDSAVYLCASSRTTRTEAFFGQGTRLTVV.

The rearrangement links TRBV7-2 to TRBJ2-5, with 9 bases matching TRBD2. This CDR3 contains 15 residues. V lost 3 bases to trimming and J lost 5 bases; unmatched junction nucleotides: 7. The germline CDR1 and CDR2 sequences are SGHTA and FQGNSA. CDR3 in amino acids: CASSLRSGGWETQYF. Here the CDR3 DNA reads TGTGCCAGCAGCTTGCGCAGCGGGGGGTGGGAGACCCAGTACTTC.

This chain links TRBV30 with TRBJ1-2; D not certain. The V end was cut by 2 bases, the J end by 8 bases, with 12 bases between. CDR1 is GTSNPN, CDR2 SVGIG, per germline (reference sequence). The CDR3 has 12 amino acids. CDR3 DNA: TGTGCCTGGAGTTGGGATTTGAACGGCTACACCTTC. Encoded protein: CAWSWDLNGYTF.

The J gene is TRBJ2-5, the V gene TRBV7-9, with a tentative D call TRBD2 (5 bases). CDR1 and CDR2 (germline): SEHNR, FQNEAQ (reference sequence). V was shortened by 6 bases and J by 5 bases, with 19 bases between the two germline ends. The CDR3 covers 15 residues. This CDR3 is CASSDLSSEEETQYF. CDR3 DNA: TGTGCCAGCAGTGATCTCAGTAGCGAGGAGGAGACCCAGTACTTC.

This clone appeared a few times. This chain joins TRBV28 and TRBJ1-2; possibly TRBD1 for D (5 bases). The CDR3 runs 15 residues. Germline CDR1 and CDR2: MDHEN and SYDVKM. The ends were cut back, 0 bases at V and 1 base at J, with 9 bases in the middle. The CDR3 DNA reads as TGTGCCAGCAGTTTATGGGCAGGGATTAACTATGGCTACACCTTC. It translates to CASSLWAGINYGYTF.

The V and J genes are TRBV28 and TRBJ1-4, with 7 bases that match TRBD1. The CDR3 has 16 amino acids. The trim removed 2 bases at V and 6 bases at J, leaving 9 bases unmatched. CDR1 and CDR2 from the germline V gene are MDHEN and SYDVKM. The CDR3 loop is CASSLPLDRSYEKLFF. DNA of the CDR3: TGTGCCAGCAGTTTACCCTTGGACAGGTCCTATGAAAAACTGTTTTTT. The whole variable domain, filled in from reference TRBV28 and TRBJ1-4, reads DVKVTQSSRYLVKRTGEKVFLECVQDMDHENMFWYRQDPGLGLRLIYFSYDVKMKEKGDIPEGYSVSREKKERFSLILESASTNQTSMYLCASSLPLDRSYEKLFFGSGTQLSVL.

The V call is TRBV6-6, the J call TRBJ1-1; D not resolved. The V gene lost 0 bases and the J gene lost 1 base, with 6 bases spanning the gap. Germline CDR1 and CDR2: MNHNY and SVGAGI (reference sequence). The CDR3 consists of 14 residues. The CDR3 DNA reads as TGTGCCAGCAGTTACTCGTTTGGGAACACTGAAGCTTTCTTT. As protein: CASSYSFGNTEAFF.

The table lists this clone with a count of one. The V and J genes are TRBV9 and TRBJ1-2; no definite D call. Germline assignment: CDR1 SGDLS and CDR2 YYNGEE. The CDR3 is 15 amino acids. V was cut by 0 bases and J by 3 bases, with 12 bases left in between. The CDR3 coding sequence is TGTGCCAGCAGCGTAGGTCAGACCCCGGACTATGGCTACACCTTC. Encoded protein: CASSVGQTPDYGYTF.

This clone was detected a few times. The CDR3 protein is CSVVARGPTSGGYNEQFF. CDR3 DNA sequence: TGCAGCGTTGTAGCTAGGGGCCCCACTAGCGGGGGTTACAATGAGCAGTTCTTC. The rearrangement joins TRBV29-1 to TRBJ2-1; 11 nucleotides align to TRBD2. Trimming removed 4 bases from V and 4 bases from J; junction bases left unmatched: 15. Looked up from germline, CDR1 is SQVTM and CDR2 is ANQGSEA. CDR3 length: 18 residues.

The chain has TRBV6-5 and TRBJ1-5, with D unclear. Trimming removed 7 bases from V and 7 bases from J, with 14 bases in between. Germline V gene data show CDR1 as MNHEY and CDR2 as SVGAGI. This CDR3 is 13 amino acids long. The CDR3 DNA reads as TGTGCCAGCACCTCGGGGATCGGGCAGCCCCAGCATTTT. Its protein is CASTSGIGQPQHF.

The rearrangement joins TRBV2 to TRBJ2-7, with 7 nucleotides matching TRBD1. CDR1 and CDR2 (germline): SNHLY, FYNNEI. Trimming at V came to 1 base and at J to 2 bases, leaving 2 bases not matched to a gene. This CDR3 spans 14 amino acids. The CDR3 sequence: CASSEGTGPYEQYF. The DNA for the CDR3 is TGTGCCAGCAGTGAAGGGACAGGCCCCTACGAGCAGTACTTC.

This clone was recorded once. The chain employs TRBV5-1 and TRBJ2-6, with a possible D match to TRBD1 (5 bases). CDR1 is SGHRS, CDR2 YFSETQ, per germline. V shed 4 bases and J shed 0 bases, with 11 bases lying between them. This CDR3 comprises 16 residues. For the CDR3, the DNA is TGCGCCAGCAGCCCCCGACAGAGCTCTGGGGCCAACGTCCTGACTTTC. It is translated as CASSPRQSSGANVLTF.

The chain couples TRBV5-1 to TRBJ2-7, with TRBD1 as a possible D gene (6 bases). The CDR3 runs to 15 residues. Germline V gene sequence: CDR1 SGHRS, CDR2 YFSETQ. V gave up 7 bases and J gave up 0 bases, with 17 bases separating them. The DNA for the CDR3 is TGCGCCAGCTCCATGCAGGGGCGAGTCTCCTACGAGCAGTACTTC. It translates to CASSMQGRVSYEQYF.